The entry below describes one T cell receptor beta chain. Its antigen remains unknown. Germline V gene data show CDR1 as SGHNT and CDR2 as YYREEE (reference sequence). This CDR3 has 15 residues. J gave up 0 bases and V 4 bases, and 6 bases lay outside the gene matches. PCR used 60 Vbeta primers and 13 Jbeta primers. Here immunoSEQ multiplex PCR was the method, and the copy in TCRdb shows in-frame clones only, minus some. In the table there are approximately 120,000 clones, about 80% of which are singletons. This entry is derived from a study of cytomegalovirus exposure and HLA in healthy donors. Overall study: Some 87 million unique TCRs from HLA-typed donors were held in an early release of data.

General observations from the study: When presence/absence was analysed, sequencing depth was taken to be roughly uniform across donors.

The chain employs TRBV5-4 and TRBJ2-7; 8 bases fit TRBD1. The specimen was PBMCs. The TCR comes from a man between 25 and 39 years old in good health and CMV-seropositive. The chain's CDR3 is CASSGGGTGSYEQYF. CDR3 in DNA: TGTGCCAGCAGCGGTGGCGGGACAGGCTCCTACGAGCAGTACTTC. Full variable domain (rest looked up from reference TRBV5-4 and TRBJ2-7): ETGVTQSPTHLIKTRGQQVTLRCSSQSGHNTVSWYQQALGQGPQFIFQYYREEENGRGNFPPRFSGLQFPNYSSELNVNALELDDSALYLCASSGGGTGSYEQYFGPGTRLTVT.